These 10 T cell receptor beta chains were sequenced from one sample in a study of cytomegalovirus exposure and HLA in healthy donors. The PCR contained 60 Vbeta and 13 Jbeta primers. Clones were sequenced by immunoSEQ multiplex PCR, and TCRdb holds only the in-frame ones, with some missing. This sample has 120,000 or so clones, with 70% to 85% found just once. Sequencing input: PBMCs. The receptors were gathered from a man in his thirties or forties in good health and CMV-seropositive.

This clone was observed once. The V call is TRBV27, the J call TRBJ1-2; TRBD1 agrees at 8 bases. This CDR3 contains 13 residues. Per germline, CDR1 MNHEY and CDR2 SMNVEV (reference sequence). The ends lost 8 bases at V and 7 bases at J; junction bases unmatched: 9. CDR3 protein: CASRGDRGSGYTF. In DNA, the CDR3 is TGTGCCAGCCGGGGCGACAGGGGTTCTGGCTACACCTTC.

The chain recombines TRBV29-1 with TRBJ2-3; D uncertain. Between the trimmed V and J ends, which lost 2 bases and 0 bases, there was a span of 6 bases. The germline V gene has CDR1 SQVTM and CDR2 ANQGSEA. The CDR3 contains 13 residues. CDR3 amino acids: CSVEKSSTDTQYF. CDR3 bases: TGCAGCGTTGAAAAATCTAGCACAGATACGCAGTATTTT.

V usage is TRBV29-1 and J usage is TRBJ2-5, with TRBD1 matching 7 bases. V was clipped by 3 bases and J by 13 bases; unmatched bases: 8. CDR3 length: 11 residues. Germline lookup yields CDR1 SQVTM and CDR2 ANQGSEA. Here the CDR3 DNA reads TGCAGCGTTGAGGTTGAGGCAGGGGGGTACTTC. As protein: CSVEVEAGGYF.

This sequence joins TRBV7-2 and TRBJ2-5; 9 bases fit TRBD1. V dropped 5 bases and J dropped 11; count of bases not matched to a gene: 15. The CDR3 has 15 residues. CDR1 is SGHTA, CDR2 FQGNSA, per germline. Here the CDR3 DNA reads TGTGCCAGCAGCGTCGGGACAGGGTTCTCGGATGAGCAGTACTTC. This codes for CASSVGTGFSDEQYF.

The rearrangement uses TRBV11-2 and TRBJ1-4; 9 bases are shared with TRBD1. In germline, CDR1 is SGHAT, CDR2 FQNNGV. The CDR3 has 14 residues. Trimming at V came to 5 bases and at J to 5 bases, leaving 3 bases not matched to a gene. The CDR3: CASSRDRANEKLFF. CDR3 bases: TGTGCCAGCAGCCGGGACAGGGCAAATGAAAAACTGTTTTTT.

CDR3 coding DNA: TGCGCCAGCAGCCCACAGGGGTCCTACAATGAGCAGTTCTTC. Encoded protein: CASSPQGSYNEQFF. The rearrangement uses TRBV4-1 and TRBJ2-1; 7 nucleotides align to TRBD1. There are 14 residues in the CDR3. Losses at the gene ends were 4 bases for V and 1 base for J; bases not matched to a gene: 1. Germline CDR1 MGHRA, CDR2 YSYEKL.

The chain is built from TRBV4-2 and TRBJ2-7; D may be TRBD2 (5 bases). Germline V gene sequence: CDR1 LGHNA, CDR2 YNFKEQ. V gave up 2 bases and J gave up 4 bases, with 9 bases separating them. The CDR3 is made up of 13 amino acids. This CDR3 reads CASSQLLEYEQYF. Here the CDR3 DNA reads TGTGCCAGCAGCCAACTACTAGAGTACGAGCAGTACTTC.

This clone was recorded only once. The chain couples TRBV6-1 to TRBJ1-2; D unclear. CDR3 size: 15 residues. V was trimmed by 1 base and J by 2 bases, leaving 11 bases between them. The germline gives CDR1 MNHNS, CDR2 SASEGT. The CDR3, as DNA: TGTGCCAGCAGTGAAGTAGCCCCCGGGAACTATGGCTACACCTTC. It codes for CASSEVAPGNYGYTF.

The J gene is TRBJ2-1, the V gene TRBV2, with D uncertain. V shed 1 base and J shed 11 bases, with 6 bases lying between them. The CDR3 has 11 amino acids. Germline CDR1 reads SNHLY; CDR2 reads FYNNEI. This CDR3 is CASSEVEKQFF. The CDR3 nucleotides read TGTGCCAGCAGTGAAGTTGAGAAGCAGTTCTTC.

V is TRBV7-9 and J is TRBJ1-5, with TRBD1 matching over 7 bases. The V and J ends lost 5 bases and 6 bases, in that order; junction bases with no gene match: 13. Germline values: CDR1 SEHNR, CDR2 FQNEAQ (reference sequence). CDR3 length: 16 residues. The CDR3 DNA follows: TGTGCCAGCAGCCTCACCGGGACAGACCCCGGTCAGCCCCAGCATTTT. It codes for CASSLTGTDPGQPQHF.